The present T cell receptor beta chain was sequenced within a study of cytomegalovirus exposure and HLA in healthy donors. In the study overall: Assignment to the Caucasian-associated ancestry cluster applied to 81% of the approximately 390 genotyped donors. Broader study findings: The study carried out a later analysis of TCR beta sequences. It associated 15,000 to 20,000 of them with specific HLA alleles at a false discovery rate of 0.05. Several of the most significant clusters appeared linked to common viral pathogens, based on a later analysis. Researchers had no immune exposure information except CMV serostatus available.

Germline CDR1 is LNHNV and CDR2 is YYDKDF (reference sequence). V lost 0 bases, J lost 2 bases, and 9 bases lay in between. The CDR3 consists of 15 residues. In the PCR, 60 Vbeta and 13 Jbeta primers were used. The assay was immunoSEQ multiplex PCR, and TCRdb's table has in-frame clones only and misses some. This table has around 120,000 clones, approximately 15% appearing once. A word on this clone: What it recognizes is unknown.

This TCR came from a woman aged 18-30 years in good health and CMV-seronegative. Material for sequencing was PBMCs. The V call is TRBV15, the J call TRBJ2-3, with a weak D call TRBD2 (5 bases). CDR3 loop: CATSRERGVTDTQYF. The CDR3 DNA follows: TGTGCCACCAGCAGAGAACGGGGAGTCACAGATACGCAGTATTTT.